These T cell receptor beta chains were read from a single sample in a study of blood T cell repertoires in COVID-19. Here immunoSEQ multiplex PCR was the method, and the copy in TCRdb shows in-frame clones only, minus some. The sample has some 320,000 clones, 85% to 90% seen once. The sample taken for sequencing was peripheral blood. These TCRs come from a woman aged 25 to 39 with COVID-19, enrolled during active disease. CDR3s include the opening cysteine and the closing phenylalanine or tryptophan. D genes are given only for firm matches. A clone size is listed for some rows: how often the clone was seen (once, few, many), or a class if it is expanded.

v_call: TRBV7-9
clone_size: NA
j_call: TRBJ1-3
d_call: TRBD1
cdr3_aa: CASSAPVTGGTGNTIYF
cdr3_nt: TGTGCCAGCAGTGCCCCAGTGACAGGGGGGACTGGAAACACCATATATTTT

v_call: TRBV11-3
clone_size: NA
j_call: TRBJ2-3
d_call: TRBD1
cdr3_aa: CASSAGTGQDTQYF
cdr3_nt: TGTGCCAGCAGCGCTGGGACAGGTCAAGATACGCAGTATTTT

v_call: TRBV19
clone_size: NA
j_call: TRBJ1-5
d_call: TRBD1
cdr3_aa: CASSIDLWTGDQPQHF
cdr3_nt: TGTGCCAGTAGTATAGATCTATGGACAGGGGATCAGCCCCAGCATTTT

v_call: TRBV9
clone_size: few
j_call: TRBJ1-2
d_call: TRBD1
cdr3_aa: CASSVGQGALGYTF
cdr3_nt: TGTGCCAGCAGCGTAGGACAGGGGGCTCTTGGCTACACCTTC

v_call: TRBV5-6
clone_size: few
j_call: TRBJ1-2
d_call: NA
cdr3_aa: CASSNFGGPNYGYTF
cdr3_nt: TGTGCCAGCAGCAACTTTGGTGGGCCTAACTATGGCTACACCTTC

v_call: TRBV15
clone_size: NA
j_call: TRBJ2-1
d_call: NA
cdr3_aa: CATSSFPPNEQFF
cdr3_nt: TGTGCCACCAGCAGTTTTCCCCCTAATGAGCAGTTCTTC

v_call: TRBV13
clone_size: once
j_call: TRBJ2-1
d_call: TRBD2
cdr3_aa: CASSLDGGGAIDEQFF
cdr3_nt: TGTGCCAGCAGCTTAGACGGCGGGGGGGCCATCGATGAGCAGTTCTTC

v_call: TRBV2
clone_size: NA
j_call: TRBJ1-1
d_call: NA
cdr3_aa: CASRGQPQGNTEAFF
cdr3_nt: TGTGCCAGCAGGGGACAACCCCAGGGGAACACTGAAGCTTTCTTT

v_call: TRBV5-1
clone_size: NA
j_call: TRBJ1-4
d_call: TRBD1
cdr3_aa: CASSWTGGGEKLFF
cdr3_nt: TGCGCCAGCAGCTGGACAGGGGGAGGTGAAAAACTGTTTTTT

v_call: TRBV29-1
clone_size: NA
j_call: TRBJ2-2
d_call: NA
cdr3_aa: CSVESGQSNTGELFF
cdr3_nt: TGCAGCGTTGAATCCGGACAGTCGAACACCGGGGAGCTGTTTTTT

v_call: TRBV27
clone_size: NA
j_call: TRBJ2-7
d_call: TRBD2
cdr3_aa: CASSWGGDFSYEQYF
cdr3_nt: TGTGCCAGCAGTTGGGGGGGAGACTTCTCCTACGAGCAGTACTTC

v_call: TRBV19
clone_size: NA
j_call: TRBJ1-1
d_call: NA
cdr3_aa: CASRSGTEAFF
cdr3_nt: TGTGCCAGTAGGAGCGGCACTGAAGCTTTCTTT

v_call: TRBV10-1
clone_size: once
j_call: TRBJ2-7
d_call: NA
cdr3_aa: CASRRTPTYEQYF
cdr3_nt: TGCGCCAGCAGGAGGACACCAACCTACGAGCAGTACTTC

v_call: TRBV10-2
clone_size: NA
j_call: TRBJ1-1
d_call: NA
cdr3_aa: CASNHGTTFGTEAFF
cdr3_nt: TGCGCCAGCAATCACGGGACAACTTTCGGAACTGAAGCTTTCTTT

v_call: TRBV10-1
clone_size: NA
j_call: TRBJ1-1
d_call: NA
cdr3_aa: CASSESTGNTEAFF
cdr3_nt: TGCGCCAGCAGTGAGTCGACGGGTAACACTGAAGCTTTCTTT

v_call: TRBV6-2/TRBV6-3
clone_size: NA
j_call: TRBJ2-5
d_call: TRBD1
cdr3_aa: CASSYRDSLLTQYF
cdr3_nt: TGTGCCAGCAGTTACCGGGACAGCCTCTTGACCCAGTACTTC

v_call: TRBV10-3
clone_size: NA
j_call: TRBJ2-2
d_call: NA
cdr3_aa: CAIKSSTDTGELFF
cdr3_nt: TGTGCCATCAAGTCGAGTACGGACACCGGGGAGCTGTTTTTT

v_call: TRBV5-1
clone_size: NA
j_call: TRBJ1-5
d_call: NA
cdr3_aa: CASRAGIAINQPQHF
cdr3_nt: TGCGCCAGCAGGGCAGGGATAGCCATAAATCAGCCCCAGCATTTT

v_call: TRBV6-5
clone_size: once
j_call: TRBJ2-7
d_call: NA
cdr3_aa: CATHQGSEQYF
cdr3_nt: TGTGCCACCCATCAGGGTTCGGAGCAGTACTTC

v_call: TRBV24-1
clone_size: NA
j_call: TRBJ1-2
d_call: NA
cdr3_aa: CATRDNNYGYTF
cdr3_nt: TGTGCCACCCGGGACAACAACTATGGCTACACCTTC

v_call: TRBV2
clone_size: NA
j_call: TRBJ1-6
d_call: TRBD1
cdr3_aa: CASRESGQGNSPLHF
cdr3_nt: TGTGCCAGCAGGGAATCGGGACAGGGAAATTCACCCCTCCACTTT

v_call: TRBV5-5
clone_size: NA
j_call: TRBJ1-5
d_call: NA
cdr3_aa: CASSFTRDQPQHF
cdr3_nt: TGTGCCAGCAGCTTTACACGGGATCAGCCCCAGCATTTT

v_call: TRBV5-4
clone_size: few
j_call: TRBJ1-3
d_call: NA
cdr3_aa: CASRSTGNTIYF
cdr3_nt: TGTGCCAGCAGGTCGACAGGAAACACCATATATTTT

v_call: TRBV5-6
clone_size: NA
j_call: TRBJ2-2
d_call: TRBD1
cdr3_aa: CASSRDRGRTGELFF
cdr3_nt: TGTGCCAGCAGCCGGGACAGGGGGCGTACCGGGGAGCTGTTTTTT

v_call: TRBV19
clone_size: few
j_call: TRBJ2-1
d_call: NA
cdr3_aa: CASSRDSLNEQFF
cdr3_nt: TGTGCCAGTAGTAGGGACTCCCTCAATGAGCAGTTCTTC

v_call: TRBV18
clone_size: NA
j_call: TRBJ1-2
d_call: TRBD1
cdr3_aa: CASSPTGEGAGYTF
cdr3_nt: TGTGCCAGCTCACCGACAGGGGAAGGGGCAGGCTACACCTTC

v_call: TRBV6-1
clone_size: NA
j_call: TRBJ1-6
d_call: NA
cdr3_aa: CASSERTALSSYNSPLHF
cdr3_nt: TGTGCCAGCAGTGAAAGGACAGCCCTGAGCTCCTATAATTCACCCCTCCACTTT

v_call: TRBV5-1
clone_size: NA
j_call: TRBJ2-6
d_call: NA
cdr3_aa: CASSPDQGTGANVLTF
cdr3_nt: TGCGCCAGCAGCCCGGACCAGGGGACGGGGGCCAACGTCCTGACTTTC

v_call: TRBV19
clone_size: NA
j_call: TRBJ2-2
d_call: TRBD1
cdr3_aa: CATSDRTNTGELFF
cdr3_nt: TGTGCCACCTCGGACAGGACGAACACCGGGGAGCTGTTTTTT

v_call: TRBV18
clone_size: once
j_call: TRBJ2-7
d_call: NA
cdr3_aa: CASSPLVTGAYEQYF
cdr3_nt: TGTGCCAGCTCACCATTGGTGACAGGAGCCTACGAGCAGTACTTC

v_call: TRBV4-1
clone_size: few
j_call: TRBJ1-1
d_call: TRBD1
cdr3_aa: CASSPGQGTEAFF
cdr3_nt: TGCGCCAGCAGCCCCGGACAGGGTACTGAAGCTTTCTTT

v_call: TRBV19
clone_size: NA
j_call: TRBJ1-5
d_call: NA
cdr3_aa: CASAAGLGEPREAQHF
cdr3_nt: TGTGCCAGTGCAGCCGGGCTCGGAGAACCCCGGGAAGCCCAGCATTTT

v_call: TRBV6-1
clone_size: NA
j_call: TRBJ1-2
d_call: NA
cdr3_aa: CASSEITGNYGYTF
cdr3_nt: TGTGCCAGCAGTGAAATTACGGGGAACTATGGCTACACCTTC

v_call: TRBV3-1/TRBV3-2
clone_size: once
j_call: TRBJ2-5
d_call: TRBD2
cdr3_aa: CASSLRGGKETQYF
cdr3_nt: TGTGCCAGCAGCCTACGCGGGGGGAAAGAGACCCAGTACTTC

v_call: TRBV6-5
clone_size: NA
j_call: TRBJ1-1
d_call: NA
cdr3_aa: CASSYPGGTEAFF
cdr3_nt: TGTGCCAGCAGTTACCCCGGGGGGACTGAAGCTTTCTTT

v_call: TRBV6-2/TRBV6-3
clone_size: NA
j_call: TRBJ2-7
d_call: TRBD1
cdr3_aa: CASGWTGPYEQYF
cdr3_nt: TGTGCCAGCGGTTGGACAGGGCCCTACGAGCAGTACTTC

v_call: TRBV2
clone_size: NA
j_call: TRBJ1-4
d_call: NA
cdr3_aa: CASSGYSSLDFNEKLFF
cdr3_nt: TGTGCCAGCAGTGGGTACAGCTCCTTGGACTTTAATGAAAAACTGTTTTTT

v_call: TRBV6-1
clone_size: few
j_call: TRBJ1-1
d_call: NA
cdr3_aa: CASSERRRDTEAFF
cdr3_nt: TGTGCCAGCAGTGAACGTCGGAGGGACACTGAAGCTTTCTTT

v_call: TRBV6-5
clone_size: NA
j_call: TRBJ2-7
d_call: NA
cdr3_aa: CATPPDSHYEQYF
cdr3_nt: TGTGCCACACCCCCGGACAGTCACTACGAGCAGTACTTC

v_call: TRBV5-5
clone_size: NA
j_call: TRBJ2-7
d_call: TRBD2
cdr3_aa: CASSLFGGSSYEQYF
cdr3_nt: TGTGCCAGCAGCTTGTTCGGCGGGAGCTCCTACGAGCAGTACTTC